Each of the 20 T cell receptor beta chains below was sequenced from the same sample in a study of blood T cell repertoires in COVID-19. Repertoires were generated with immunoSEQ multiplex PCR, while TCRdb's copy carries only in-frame clones and drops some. The profile covers some 150,000 clones, with 84% appearing a single time and 1.5% to 2% taken by the ten largest. Sequencing was done on a sample of PBMCs or T cells enriched from blood (not recorded which). Receptors originate from a woman between 18 and 29 years old who had been exposed to COVID-19.

The chain links TRBV2 to TRBJ1-1, with 7 bases fitting TRBD1. CDR1 is SNHLY and CDR2 is FYNNEI in the germline V gene. This CDR3 is built from 18 residues. V gave up 1 base and J gave up 4 bases; unmatched junction bases: 15. The CDR3 DNA reads TGTGCCAGCAGTGAAGAGGGGGCGAGTTTTCGGGAGGGCACTGAAGCTTTCTTT. This codes for CASSEEGASFREGTEAFF.

This chain joins TRBV4-1 and TRBJ1-1, with D maybe TRBD1 (6 bases). The CDR3 consists of 15 residues. V lost 1 base to trimming and J lost 1 base, with 10 bases between them. Germline assignment: CDR1 MGHRA and CDR2 YSYEKL. In DNA, the CDR3 is TGCGCCAGCAGCCAAGCCGGACAGAGGAACACTGAAGCTTTCTTT. Translating it yields CASSQAGQRNTEAFF.

This clone was recorded a few times. The chain recombines TRBV28 with TRBJ1-2; possible D gene TRBD1, 5 bases. Trimming took off 4 bases at V and 4 bases at J, with 16 bases between the two ends. From germline, CDR1 is MDHEN and CDR2 SYDVKM. This CDR3 spans 15 amino acids. The CDR3 is CASSSFAGFTYGYTF. DNA for the CDR3: TGTGCCAGCAGTTCTTTTGCAGGGTTTACCTATGGCTACACCTTC.

The chain combines TRBV28 with TRBJ2-2; 8 nucleotides agree with TRBD1. The V and J ends lost 4 bases and 4 bases, in that order; junction bases with no gene match: 2. Germline lookup yields CDR1 MDHEN and CDR2 SYDVKM. This CDR3 region has 14 residues. Here the CDR3 reads CASSSGQGTGELFF. The CDR3 nucleotides read TGTGCCAGCAGTTCAGGACAGGGCACCGGGGAGCTGTTTTTT.

This rearrangement joins TRBV2 to TRBJ2-5; 7 nucleotides line up with TRBD1. This CDR3 spans 13 amino acids. Germline CDR1 reads SNHLY; CDR2 reads FYNNEI. V dropped 5 bases and J dropped 5; count of bases not matched to a gene: 5. CDR3 amino acids: CASSREQGETQYF. CDR3 DNA: TGTGCCAGCAGTCGAGAACAGGGGGAGACCCAGTACTTC.

The chain joins TRBV30 to TRBJ1-4; the D gene is possibly TRBD1 (5 bases). Germline assignment: CDR1 GTSNPN and CDR2 SVGIG (reference sequence). This CDR3 contains 15 residues. Trimming removed 1 base from V and 3 bases from J, with 12 bases in between. The DNA of the CDR3 is TGTGCCTGGAGTGGACACAGGTTCCCTAATGAAAAACTGTTTTTT. Its protein is CAWSGHRFPNEKLFF.

V is TRBV4-1 and J is TRBJ1-2; 9 positions match TRBD1. There are 15 residues in the CDR3. The germline CDR1 and CDR2 sequences are MGHRA and YSYEKL. The V gene end was trimmed by 1 base and the J gene end by 1 base; junction bases not matched to a gene: 1. CDR3 residues: CASSQGTGDNYGYTF. Written as DNA, the CDR3 is TGCGCCAGCAGCCAAGGGACAGGGGATAACTATGGCTACACCTTC.

J is TRBJ2-7 and V is TRBV9; D possibly corresponds to TRBD1 (5 bases). Per the germline V gene, CDR1 is SGDLS and CDR2 is YYNGEE. The V gene lost 4 bases and the J gene lost 1 base, with 12 bases spanning the gap. The CDR3 has 14 residues. CDR3 bases: TGTGCCAGCAGCCCAATACAGGAATCCTACGAGCAGTACTTC. Translation gives CASSPIQESYEQYF.

The V gene is TRBV5-1, the J gene TRBJ1-5; 8 bases are a match to TRBD1. With 4 bases clipped from V and 6 bases from J, the junction kept 6 bases outside the gene matches. Per the germline V gene, CDR1 is SGHRS and CDR2 is YFSETQ. There are 14 residues in the CDR3. CDR3 loop: CASSATGGAQPQHF. The CDR3 DNA reads TGCGCCAGCAGCGCAACAGGGGGAGCTCAGCCCCAGCATTTT. Full variable domain (outside the CDR3, taken from reference TRBV5-1 and TRBJ1-5): KAGVTQTPRYLIKTRGQQVTLSCSPISGHRSVSWYQQTPGQGLQFLFEYFSETQRNKGNFPGRFSGRQFSNSRSEMNVSTLELGDSALYLCASSATGGAQPQHFGDGTRLSIL.

The genes are TRBV7-2 and TRBJ2-2, with D uncertain. V was clipped by 1 base and J by 4 bases, with 19 bases between them. This CDR3 has 18 amino acids. The germline V gene encodes CDR1 SGHTA and CDR2 FQGNSA. The CDR3 region is CASSLERGKPSGTGELFF. The CDR3 nucleotides are TGTGCCAGCAGCTTAGAGAGAGGAAAACCTAGTGGCACCGGGGAGCTGTTTTTT.

The V call is TRBV4-3, the J call TRBJ2-1, with D possibly being TRBD2 (5 bases). The CDR3 extends over 13 amino acids. Germline values: CDR1 LGHNA, CDR2 YSLEER. Trimming took off 4 bases at V and 13 bases at J, with 17 bases between the two ends. The CDR3 loop is CASSPYIADSQFF. The CDR3 region has the DNA TGCGCCAGCAGCCCCTATATTGCGGACTCCCAGTTCTTC.

The V gene is TRBV7-9, the J gene TRBJ1-3; TRBD1 is a possible D gene (6 bases). Germline lookup yields CDR1 SEHNR and CDR2 FQNEAQ (reference sequence). The CDR3 length is 16 residues. Trimming shortened V by 5 bases and J by 4 bases, and 18 bases separated the two germline ends. The CDR3 sequence is CASSDTRGLGGNTIYF. The CDR3, as DNA: TGTGCCAGCAGCGACACCAGGGGTTTAGGAGGAAACACCATATATTTT.

The chain links TRBV4-1 to TRBJ2-5; D is unresolved. The germline gives CDR1 MGHRA, CDR2 YSYEKL. V was cut by 4 bases and J by 4 bases, with 13 bases left in between. The CDR3 totals 14 residues. The CDR3 region is CASSLDDIRETQYF. CDR3 nucleotides: TGCGCCAGCAGCCTAGACGACATTAGAGAGACCCAGTACTTC.

This clone appeared a single time. The rearrangement joins TRBV27 to TRBJ2-2; the D is unclear. Germline V gene lookup returns CDR1 MNHEY and CDR2 SMNVEV (reference sequence). This CDR3 region has 14 residues. Trimming pared 3 bases from V and 2 bases from J, leaving 7 bases between. The DNA of the CDR3 is TGTGCCAGCAGTTTCGCGATAAACACCGGGGAGCTGTTTTTT. As protein: CASSFAINTGELFF.

The chain combines TRBV5-6 with TRBJ2-7; 11 positions agree with TRBD1. V shed 4 bases, J shed 3 bases, and the junction held 6 bases outside the gene matches. Germline lookup yields CDR1 SGHDT and CDR2 YYEEEE. There are 15 residues in the CDR3. CDR3 coding DNA: TGTGCCAGCAGCACCTCCGGGACAGGGGGCTACGAGCAGTACTTC. As protein: CASSTSGTGGYEQYF.

The chain links TRBV4-3 to TRBJ2-1; 12 nucleotides line up with TRBD2. The CDR3 runs 17 residues. Germline V gene data show CDR1 as LGHNA and CDR2 as YSLEER. Trimming cost V 0 bases and J 12 bases; bases outside gene matches: 12. This chain's CDR3 is CASSQDGASGRAGGQFF. CDR3 nucleotide sequence: TGCGCCAGCAGCCAAGATGGGGCTAGCGGGAGGGCCGGGGGGCAGTTCTTC.

In DNA form, the CDR3 reads TGTGCCAGCAGCTTAATGGCAGGGAAAGCTTTCTTT. The encoded protein is CASSLMAGKAFF. This chain uses TRBV5-5 with TRBJ1-1; weak D call: TRBD1 (5 bases). V was trimmed by 2 bases and J by 9 bases, leaving 11 bases between them. Germline V CDR1 and CDR2: SGHKS, YYEKEE (reference sequence). The CDR3 is 12 amino acids.

The chain recombines TRBV30 with TRBJ2-3, with a weak D call TRBD1 (5 bases). Germline lookup yields CDR1 GTSNPN and CDR2 SVGIG (reference sequence). The CDR3 covers 13 residues. V dropped 2 bases and J dropped 8 bases, with 14 bases sitting between them. The CDR3, as DNA: TGTGCCTGGAGTTCCTCTAGGGGTCGTACGCAGTATTTT. Translated: CAWSSSRGRTQYF. Using reference TRBV30 and TRBJ2-3 for the parts outside the CDR3, the full variable domain is SQTIHQWPATLVQPVGSPLSLECTVEGTSNPNLYWYRQAAGRGLQLLFYSVGIGQISSEVPQNLSASRPQDRQFILSSKKLLLSDSGFYLCAWSSSRGRTQYFGPGTRLTVL.

For the CDR3, the DNA is TGTGCCAGTAGTAAAGGGAGTCAGCCCCAGCATTTT. Translating it yields CASSKGSQPQHF. V usage is TRBV19 and J usage is TRBJ1-5, with unresolved D. The V end was cut by 4 bases, the J end by 6 bases, with 7 bases between. From germline, CDR1 is LNHDA and CDR2 SQIVND (reference sequence). The CDR3 covers 12 residues.

This chain links TRBV3-1 (or the pseudogene TRBV3-2) with TRBJ2-1; the match to TRBD2 covers 13 bases. V lost 4 bases and J lost 7; bases outside the gene matches: 7. The germline gives CDR1 LGHDT, CDR2 YNNKEL (reference sequence). CDR3 length: 16 residues. This CDR3 is CASSPPGLAGNNEQFF. For the CDR3, the DNA is TGTGCCAGCAGCCCACCGGGACTAGCGGGAAATAATGAGCAGTTCTTC.